This is a list of T cell receptor beta chains from one sample in a study of T-cell memory formation after mild COVID-19. Via MiXCR, TCRdb re-called the 5' RACE reads, giving one row per CDR3 protein. This sample has approximately 200,000 distinct CDR3 sequences, with about a sixth found just once. Sequenced sample: PBMCs or a T cell subset sorted from them (not recorded which). These receptors were collected from an adult woman who had mild COVID-19 (a few samples of this study predate the infection). Cell type and time point are not known. The CDR3 runs from the conserved cysteine through the conserved F or W. A D gene is named only where the DNA matches it firmly. Only some rows state a clone size, as once, few, many or a class for expanded clones.

j_gene	abundance	d_gene	v_gene	CDR3aa
TRBJ2-5	NA	NA	TRBV9	CASSVTSRGQETQYF
TRBJ2-1	few	NA	TRBV7-9	CASGRESYNEQFF
TRBJ2-7	NA	NA	TRBV5-1	CASSSRTGGSSEQYF
TRBJ2-7	few	TRBD1	TRBV19	CASRTGYEQYF
TRBJ2-2	NA	TRBD2	TRBV9	CASSVLAGIGGELFF
TRBJ2-2	few	NA	TRBV27	CASRNRGMNTGELFF
TRBJ2-7	many	NA	TRBV6-2/TRBV6-3	CASIRQGSYEQYF
TRBJ1-2	NA	NA	TRBV15	CATSRESGNYGYTF
TRBJ2-4	NA	NA	TRBV19	CASSPSDVAKNIQYF
TRBJ1-5	few	NA	TRBV6-6	CASGQGDYSNQPQHF
TRBJ2-5	NA	NA	TRBV14	CASSHLTIETQYF
TRBJ2-5	few	NA	TRBV12-3/TRBV12-4	CASREIGETQYF
TRBJ2-3	NA	NA	TRBV6-5	CASSQSDTQYF
TRBJ1-2	few	NA	TRBV7-3	CASSRSAGMAVGYTF
TRBJ1-2	NA	NA	TRBV27	CASSPSPVAGGYTF
TRBJ2-5	NA	NA	TRBV6-5	CASSRYRTRETQYF
TRBJ2-1	NA	NA	TRBV5-1	CASSLGVDNEQFF
TRBJ2-4	few	NA	TRBV5-1	CASSLGTFGAKNIQYF
TRBJ2-7	few	NA	TRBV7-8	CASSLGPDVAYEQYF
TRBJ2-1	few	TRBD2	TRBV27	CASSPPLAGVYYNEQFF
TRBJ2-7	many	NA	TRBV5-1	CASSFDSYEQYF
TRBJ2-2	NA	NA	TRBV12-3/TRBV12-4	CASILGAGADTGELFF
TRBJ2-1	few	TRBD2	TRBV4-2	CASSKGLADSYNEQFF
TRBJ1-2	few	TRBD1	TRBV5-1	CASSLGDSYGYTF
TRBJ2-1	NA	NA	TRBV29-1	CSVEQHVYEQFF
TRBJ2-5	NA	TRBD2	TRBV7-2	CASSLGGLAGGKETQYF
TRBJ2-2	many	NA	TRBV6-2/TRBV6-3	CASSWTANTGELFF
TRBJ1-1	NA	NA	TRBV12-3/TRBV12-4	CASSSLAAYTEAFF
TRBJ1-5	few	NA	TRBV20-1	CSARGGLRNQPQHF
TRBJ1-1	NA	NA	TRBV12-3/TRBV12-4	CASSKQGLNTEAFF
TRBJ2-7	NA	NA	TRBV12-3/TRBV12-4	CASASLSYEQYF
TRBJ1-1	few	NA	TRBV5-1	CASSLWGANTEAFF
TRBJ2-7	NA	TRBD1	TRBV10-3	CAISVGWGTGEDEQYF
TRBJ2-5	few	NA	TRBV7-9	CASSFRVETQYF
TRBJ2-7	once	TRBD1	TRBV5-5	CASSLGRTGASDEQYF
TRBJ2-3	NA	TRBD1	TRBV28	CASSQSGQGRTDTQYF
TRBJ2-3	NA	TRBD2	TRBV7-9	CASSSLAGGPEDTQYF
TRBJ2-7	NA	TRBD2	TRBV7-2	CASSPPGSGVYEQYF
TRBJ2-7	few	NA	TRBV12-3/TRBV12-4	CASSPDSMVEQYF
TRBJ2-1	few	TRBD2	TRBV12-3/TRBV12-4	CASTTRGLGQNEQFF
TRBJ2-1	NA	NA	TRBV5-1	CASSLAGGSPRGNEQFF
TRBJ1-2	few	NA	TRBV20-1	CSARYRGIPSYGYTF
TRBJ1-1	NA	NA	TRBV20-1	CSVNRNTEAFF
TRBJ1-6	NA	NA	TRBV7-2	CASSIKRDSPLHF
TRBJ2-7	NA	TRBD2	TRBV4-3	CASSQDILAGLYEQYF